The clone carrying this T cell receptor (beta chain) was picked up many times. TCRdb re-called the reads through MiXCR, storing one row per CDR3 protein. This repertoire shows 250,000 or so distinct CDR3 sequences, less than 35% found once; its top ten account for under 9.5%. This sample is part of a study of kidney transplant recipient with SARS-CoV-2 infection. CDR1 is SGDLS and CDR2 is YYNGEE in the germline V gene. The CDR3 consists of 15 residues. The ends were cut back, 3 bases at V and 4 bases at J, with 14 bases in the middle. This sequence joins TRBV9 and TRBJ1-5; the D gene is possibly TRBD1 (5 bases). This receptor was obtained from a young adult male patient who had COVID-19 and was a kidney transplant recipient. Some T cells here may be from the graft donor. The source material was a blood sample, sampled at baseline and on roughly day 120 from a kidney transplant recipient. The CDR3 nucleotides are TGTGCCAGCAGCGCCCTCGGGGCCCTGAATCAGCCCCAGCATTTT. Residues: CASSALGALNQPQHF.